The rows below give T cell receptor beta chains drawn from one sample of a study of blood T cell repertoires in COVID-19. Some clones are missing from TCRdb's copy, which holds only in-frame ones; the method was immunoSEQ multiplex PCR. The table shows about 190,000 clones, with approximately 90% occurring only once. Sequenced sample: peripheral blood. These receptors all stem from a man aged 30 to 45 with acute or convalescent COVID-19. CDR3s include the opening cysteine and the closing phenylalanine or tryptophan. Each record gives: clone size, D gene, V gene, J gene, CDR3 protein, CDR3 DNA. A D gene is named only where the DNA matches it firmly. Clone sizes are given selectively: once, few, many, or a class where the clone is expanded.

>-|TRBD1|TRBV27|TRBJ1-6
CASRGSTGTANSPLHF
TGTGCCAGCAGAGGTAGCACCGGGACAGCCAATTCACCCCTCCACTTT
>once|-|TRBV18|TRBJ2-2
CASSPLGRSTGELFF
TGTGCCAGCTCACCATTGGGGAGAAGCACCGGGGAGCTGTTTTTT
>-|-|TRBV28|TRBJ1-1
CASSLPGKVEAFF
TGTGCCAGCAGTTTACCGGGGAAGGTTGAAGCTTTCTTT
>-|TRBD2|TRBV4-2|TRBJ2-1
CASSRDPPSGSDEQFF
TGTGCCAGCAGCCGCGACCCCCCTAGCGGGAGCGATGAGCAGTTCTTC
>few|TRBD1|TRBV7-9|TRBJ1-6
CASSSPGTVNGDNSPLHF
TGTGCCAGCAGCTCGCCGGGGACAGTCAACGGGGACAATTCACCCCTCCACTTT
>-|-|TRBV6-1|TRBJ2-7
CASSEGRSQDYEQYF
TGTGCCAGCAGTGAAGGGAGGTCACAAGACTACGAGCAGTACTTC
>-|TRBD2|TRBV5-8|TRBJ2-3
CASSQGLLKATDTQYF
TGTGCCAGCAGCCAGGGACTACTGAAAGCCACAGATACGCAGTATTTT
>-|-|TRBV7-9|TRBJ1-2
CASSLEAGIDGYTF
TGTGCCAGCAGCTTAGAAGCGGGGATCGATGGCTACACCTTC
>-|TRBD1|TRBV2|TRBJ2-7
CASSRDRGNEQYF
TGTGCCAGCTCCCGGGACAGGGGGAACGAGCAGTACTTC
>-|TRBD1|TRBV18|TRBJ1-2
CASSPSTGGYGYTF
TGTGCCAGCTCACCTTCCACAGGGGGCTATGGCTACACCTTC
>once|-|TRBV29-1|TRBJ2-3
CSVEAGASTDTQYF
TGCAGCGTTGAGGCGGGGGCGAGCACAGATACGCAGTATTTT
>-|TRBD2|TRBV5-5|TRBJ2-3
CASSPLAGGDTQYF
TGTGCCAGCAGCCCACTAGCGGGGGGAGATACGCAGTATTTT
>-|TRBD1|TRBV28|TRBJ2-1
CASRPTGTGGNEQFF
TGTGCCAGCAGACCCACCGGGACAGGGGGCAATGAGCAGTTCTTC
>-|TRBD2|TRBV6-1|TRBJ2-2
CASREGTSWPTGELFF
TGTGCCAGCAGAGAAGGGACTAGCTGGCCCACCGGGGAGCTGTTTTTT
>-|TRBD1|TRBV4-1|TRBJ2-5
CASSQVWTGGIETQYF
TGCGCCAGCAGCCAAGTCTGGACAGGGGGTATAGAGACCCAGTACTTC
>once|-|TRBV6-5|TRBJ1-5
CASTPVWGGKPQHF
TGTGCCAGCACCCCCGTGTGGGGCGGTAAGCCCCAGCATTTT
>few|-|TRBV6-5|TRBJ1-3
CASRRGFGNTIYF
TGTGCCAGCAGAAGGGGGTTTGGAAACACCATATATTTT
>-|TRBD1|TRBV19|TRBJ1-5
CASSIYLGTGGNQPQHF
TGTGCCAGTAGTATCTACCTGGGGACAGGGGGCAATCAGCCCCAGCATTTT
>-|-|TRBV27|TRBJ2-1
CASSFRDEQFF
TGTGCCAGCAGTTTCCGGGATGAGCAGTTCTTC
>-|-|TRBV28|TRBJ2-7
CASSPTRDVSYEQYF
TGTGCCAGCAGTCCTACCCGGGATGTGTCCTACGAGCAGTACTTC
>once|-|TRBV10-3|TRBJ2-7
CAISDKGKNEQYF
TGTGCCATCAGTGACAAGGGGAAAAATGAGCAGTACTTC
>-|-|TRBV7-6|TRBJ1-5
CASSLVNSPNQPQHF
TGTGCCAGCAGCTTAGTCAATAGTCCTAATCAGCCCCAGCATTTT
>-|TRBD1|TRBV5-4|TRBJ2-1
CASSAPGQEHNEQFF
TGTGCCAGCAGCGCGCCCGGACAGGAACATAATGAGCAGTTCTTC
>-|-|TRBV27|TRBJ2-6
CASSSPSSGANVLTF
TGTGCCAGCAGTTCCCCGAGTTCTGGGGCCAACGTCCTGACTTTC
>-|-|TRBV29-1|TRBJ2-7
CSIRQAYEQYF
TGCAGCATAAGACAAGCCTACGAGCAGTACTTC
>-|-|TRBV6-5|TRBJ1-2
CASREGSSNYGYTF
TGTGCCAGCAGAGAGGGATCTAGCAACTATGGCTACACCTTC
>-|TRBD2|TRBV5-1|TRBJ2-5
CASSAGLAGGRETQYF
TGCGCCAGCAGCGCGGGACTAGCGGGGGGGCGCGAGACCCAGTACTTC
>-|-|TRBV9|TRBJ1-1
CASSAFDGGTEAFF
TGTGCCAGCAGCGCCTTCGACGGAGGCACTGAAGCTTTCTTT
>-|-|TRBV30|TRBJ1-1
CACNLHGMNTEAFF
TGTGCCTGTAACTTGCACGGGATGAACACTGAAGCTTTCTTT
>once|-|TRBV28|TRBJ2-1
CASSLQLVRGEQFF
TGTGCCAGCAGTTTACAGCTAGTAAGGGGTGAGCAGTTCTTC
>-|-|TRBV5-4|TRBJ2-3
CASSLGLVGQNTQYF
TGTGCCAGCAGCTTGGGTCTTGTTGGGCAAAATACGCAGTATTTT
>-|-|TRBV5-4|TRBJ1-1
CASSFVGRGTEAFF
TGTGCCAGCAGTTTCGTGGGGAGAGGTACTGAAGCTTTCTTT
>-|TRBD1|TRBV6-5|TRBJ1-4
CASSYSIGGSDEKLFF
TGTGCCAGCAGTTACTCGATAGGGGGCAGCGATGAAAAACTGTTTTTT
>medium-sized|-|TRBV6-6|TRBJ2-3
CASKRGADTQYF
TGTGCCAGCAAAAGAGGCGCAGATACGCAGTATTTT
>-|-|TRBV21-1|TRBJ2-7
CASSKGGQGHYEQYF
TGTGCCAGCAGCAAGGGAGGACAGGGACACTACGAGCAGTACTTC
>-|TRBD1|TRBV2|TRBJ2-3
CASSGQGAGTDTQYF
TGTGCCAGCAGTGGACAGGGGGCAGGCACAGATACGCAGTATTTT
>-|-|TRBV10-3|TRBJ1-1
CAISGSHGTEAFF
TGTGCCATCAGTGGAAGCCATGGCACTGAAGCTTTCTTT
>-|-|TRBV5-6|TRBJ2-3
CASSCGTRPGDTQYF
TGTGCCAGCAGCTGTGGGACTCGACCTGGGGATACGCAGTATTTT
>-|-|TRBV2|TRBJ2-7
CASSAPTVRDEQYF
TGTGCCAGCAGTGCCCCGACAGTCCGGGACGAGCAGTACTTC
>-|TRBD1|TRBV7-8|TRBJ1-3
CASSSQDREWIGNTIYF
TGTGCCAGCAGCTCACAGGACAGGGAATGGATTGGAAACACCATATATTTT
>-|TRBD1|TRBV3-1/TRBV3-2|TRBJ1-2
CASSLGQAHYGYTF
TGTGCCAGCAGCCTGGGACAGGCCCACTATGGCTACACCTTC
>-|-|TRBV13|TRBJ2-3
CASSRPLPRGDTQYF
TGTGCCAGCAGCCGACCCCTACCACGAGGAGATACGCAGTATTTT
>-|-|TRBV14|TRBJ2-7
CASSQDRGYEQYF
TGTGCCAGCAGCCAAGATCGAGGTTACGAGCAGTACTTC
>-|-|TRBV18|TRBJ2-7
CASSPRKGGVGYEQYF
TGTGCCAGCTCACCAAGAAAGGGGGGGGTCGGCTACGAGCAGTACTTC
>-|-|TRBV18|TRBJ1-5
CASSLRGTQPQHF
TGTGCCAGCTCACTAAGGGGGACTCAGCCCCAGCATTTT
>-|-|TRBV11-2|TRBJ2-1
CASSLVEGGYNEQFF
TGTGCCAGCAGCTTAGTAGAGGGAGGTTACAATGAGCAGTTCTTC
>-|TRBD2|TRBV11-2|TRBJ2-1
CASRTLAGGSYNEQFF
TGTGCCAGCAGGACCCTAGCGGGAGGGTCCTACAATGAGCAGTTCTTC